The 4 T cell receptor beta chains listed next were all sequenced from one sample in a study of cytomegalovirus exposure and HLA in healthy donors. The PCR had 60 Vbeta and 13 Jbeta primers. Assay: immunoSEQ multiplex PCR; the TCRdb copy retains only in-frame clones and omits some. In the table there are around 170,000 clones, roughly 82% of which are singletons. Sample: PBMCs. The receptors derive from a woman in her 50s in good health and CMV-seronegative.

The V and J genes are TRBV4-3 and TRBJ2-3, with 10 bases lining up with TRBD1. The trim removed 4 bases at V and 2 bases at J, leaving 12 bases unmatched. CDR3 length equals 18 residues. In germline, CDR1 is LGHNA, CDR2 YSLEER. CDR3: CASSRVRLGQGYTDTQYF. For the CDR3, the DNA is TGCGCCAGCAGCCGGGTTAGGTTGGGACAGGGGTACACAGATACGCAGTATTTT.

The V gene is TRBV9, the J gene TRBJ1-6, with unresolved D. Germline CDR1 SGDLS, CDR2 YYNGEE. CDR3 size: 12 residues. Trimming removed 3 bases from V and 5 bases from J, with 3 bases in between. In DNA, the CDR3 is TGTGCCAGCAGCGGCGATAATTCACCCCTCCACTTT. Translation: CASSGDNSPLHF.

The rearrangement joins TRBV2 to TRBJ2-1, with unresolved D. Trimming cost V 6 bases and J 4 bases, with 4 bases left between them. This CDR3 spans 11 amino acids. The germline gives CDR1 SNHLY, CDR2 FYNNEI. The CDR3 DNA sequence: TGTGCCAGCAGCTATTACAATGAGCAGTTCTTC. Amino acid sequence: CASSYYNEQFF.

The chain carries TRBV30 and TRBJ1-3, with D tentatively TRBD1 (5 bases). Germline CDR1 reads GTSNPN; CDR2 reads SVGIG (reference sequence). With 3 bases removed from V and 6 bases from J, the gap between germline ends came to 12 bases. This CDR3 is 13 amino acids long. The CDR3: CAWSPGRQNTIYF. The CDR3 DNA reads TGTGCCTGGAGCCCAGGGAGGCAAAACACCATATATTTT. Combining the CDR3 with reference TRBV30 and TRBJ1-3 gives the whole variable domain SQTIHQWPATLVQPVGSPLSLECTVEGTSNPNLYWYRQAAGRGLQLLFYSVGIGQISSEVPQNLSASRPQDRQFILSSKKLLLSDSGFYLCAWSPGRQNTIYFGEGSWLTVV.